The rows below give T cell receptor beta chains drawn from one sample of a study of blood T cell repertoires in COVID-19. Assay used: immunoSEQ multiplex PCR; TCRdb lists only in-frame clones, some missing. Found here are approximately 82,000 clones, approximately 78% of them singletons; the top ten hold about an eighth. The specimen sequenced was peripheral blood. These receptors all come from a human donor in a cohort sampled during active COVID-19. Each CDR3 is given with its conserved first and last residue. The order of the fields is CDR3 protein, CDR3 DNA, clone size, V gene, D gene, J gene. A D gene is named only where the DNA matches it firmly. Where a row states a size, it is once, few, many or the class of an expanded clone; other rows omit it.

CDR3aa: CASSEQGDRGRLGTGELFF
CDR3nt: TGTGCCAGCAGTGAACAGGGGGACAGGGGGCGCTTGGGCACCGGGGAGCTGTTTTTT
abundance: -
v_gene: TRBV6-1
d_gene: TRBD1
j_gene: TRBJ2-2

CDR3aa: CASGGGVYEQYF
CDR3nt: TGTGCCAGCGGCGGGGGGGTATACGAGCAGTACTTC
abundance: -
v_gene: TRBV3-1/TRBV3-2
d_gene: TRBD2
j_gene: TRBJ2-7

CDR3aa: CASRLGGPGYGYTF
CDR3nt: TGTGCCAGCAGGCTAGGGGGTCCTGGGTATGGCTACACCTTC
abundance: once
v_gene: TRBV6-5
d_gene: -
j_gene: TRBJ1-2

CDR3aa: CASSPSGGVNNEQFF
CDR3nt: TGTGCCAGCAGCCCCAGCGGGGGGGTGAACAATGAGCAGTTCTTC
abundance: -
v_gene: TRBV7-2
d_gene: TRBD2
j_gene: TRBJ2-1

CDR3aa: CASSPAAGTSMVF
CDR3nt: TGTGCCAGCAGCCCCGCGGCCGGGACTAGCATGGTTTTT
abundance: -
v_gene: TRBV7-3
d_gene: TRBD2
j_gene: TRBJ2-3

CDR3aa: CASSPLRRGATDTQYF
CDR3nt: TGTGCCAGCAGCCCCCTGAGGCGGGGAGCCACAGATACGCAGTATTTT
abundance: -
v_gene: TRBV11-2
d_gene: -
j_gene: TRBJ2-3

CDR3aa: CASSPVDRQPPTHF
CDR3nt: TGTGCCAGCAGCCCGGTGGACAGGCAACCTCCTACCCACTTC
abundance: -
v_gene: TRBV21-1
d_gene: -
j_gene: TRBJ2-7

CDR3aa: CSATVNYGYTF
CDR3nt: TGCAGTGCTACAGTGAACTATGGCTACACCTTC
abundance: -
v_gene: TRBV20-1
d_gene: -
j_gene: TRBJ1-2

CDR3aa: CASSSGTGYRSYNSPLHF
CDR3nt: TGTGCCAGCAGCTCCGGGACAGGGTATCGGTCCTATAATTCACCCCTCCACTTT
abundance: -
v_gene: TRBV27
d_gene: TRBD1
j_gene: TRBJ1-6

CDR3aa: CASIQGSGISPNGYTF
CDR3nt: TGTGCCAGTATCCAGGGGTCAGGGATCTCACCCAATGGCTACACCTTC
abundance: -
v_gene: TRBV19
d_gene: -
j_gene: TRBJ1-2

CDR3aa: CASSFTDRYEQYF
CDR3nt: TGTGCCAGCAGCTTCACAGACCGCTACGAGCAGTACTTC
abundance: -
v_gene: TRBV7-8
d_gene: -
j_gene: TRBJ2-7

CDR3aa: CASSVRQGRTEAFF
CDR3nt: TGTGCCAGCAGTGTTCGGCAGGGTCGGACTGAAGCTTTCTTT
abundance: -
v_gene: TRBV2
d_gene: -
j_gene: TRBJ1-1

CDR3aa: CASSEGGTSGKTQYF
CDR3nt: TGTGCCAGCAGTGAAGGGGGGACTAGCGGAAAGACCCAGTACTTC
abundance: -
v_gene: TRBV2
d_gene: TRBD2
j_gene: TRBJ2-5

CDR3aa: CASSQVGFHEQYF
CDR3nt: TGTGCCAGCAGCCAAGTCGGGTTCCACGAGCAGTACTTC
abundance: -
v_gene: TRBV3-1/TRBV3-2
d_gene: -
j_gene: TRBJ2-7

CDR3aa: CASRQEAPRSGNTIYF
CDR3nt: TGTGCCAGCAGACAAGAGGCCCCTAGGTCTGGAAACACCATATATTTT
abundance: few
v_gene: TRBV11-2
d_gene: -
j_gene: TRBJ1-3

CDR3aa: CSVLSGQGAEAFF
CDR3nt: TGCAGCGTTCTTAGCGGGCAGGGGGCAGAGGCTTTCTTT
abundance: -
v_gene: TRBV29-1
d_gene: TRBD1
j_gene: TRBJ1-1

CDR3aa: CASSGTASSGNTIYF
CDR3nt: TGCGCCAGCAGCGGTACAGCTTCCTCTGGAAACACCATATATTTT
abundance: once
v_gene: TRBV5-1
d_gene: -
j_gene: TRBJ1-3

CDR3aa: CASGGLAGDTDTQYF
CDR3nt: TGCGCCAGCGGGGGACTAGCGGGGGATACAGATACGCAGTATTTT
abundance: -
v_gene: TRBV5-1
d_gene: TRBD2
j_gene: TRBJ2-3

CDR3aa: CASSQAVLNTEAFF
CDR3nt: TGCGCCAGCAGCCAGGCGGTCCTGAACACTGAAGCTTTCTTT
abundance: once
v_gene: TRBV4-1
d_gene: -
j_gene: TRBJ1-1

CDR3aa: CSASLTQRGNIGELFF
CDR3nt: TGCAGTGCTAGTTTAACCCAGCGGGGGAACATCGGGGAGCTGTTTTTT
abundance: -
v_gene: TRBV20-1
d_gene: TRBD2
j_gene: TRBJ2-2

CDR3aa: CASRPFGQGNTEAFF
CDR3nt: TGCGCCAGCAGACCTTTCGGTCAGGGGAACACTGAAGCTTTCTTT
abundance: -
v_gene: TRBV5-1
d_gene: -
j_gene: TRBJ1-1

CDR3aa: CASSRMAGGAISGNTIYF
CDR3nt: TGTGCCAGCAGCCGGATGGCAGGGGGCGCGATTTCTGGAAACACCATATATTTT
abundance: -
v_gene: TRBV5-4
d_gene: TRBD1
j_gene: TRBJ1-3

CDR3aa: CASSVGSTVNTEAFF
CDR3nt: TGTGCCAGCAGCGTAGGCTCAACAGTGAACACTGAAGCTTTCTTT
abundance: -
v_gene: TRBV9
d_gene: -
j_gene: TRBJ1-1

CDR3aa: CASSLESSEAFF
CDR3nt: TGCGCCAGCAGCTTGGAGTCTAGTGAAGCTTTCTTT
abundance: -
v_gene: TRBV5-1
d_gene: -
j_gene: TRBJ1-1

CDR3aa: CSVEGGYPRGYTF
CDR3nt: TGCAGCGTTGAAGGTGGTTACCCTAGGGGCTACACCTTC
abundance: -
v_gene: TRBV29-1
d_gene: -
j_gene: TRBJ1-2

CDR3aa: CASSLVSGHPGTEAFF
CDR3nt: TGTGCCAGCAGCTTAGTCTCGGGACACCCGGGCACTGAAGCTTTCTTT
abundance: -
v_gene: TRBV7-9
d_gene: -
j_gene: TRBJ1-1

CDR3aa: CSASSSGLRAETQYF
CDR3nt: TGCAGTGCTAGTTCCTCGGGACTAAGGGCAGAGACCCAGTACTTC
abundance: -
v_gene: TRBV20-1
d_gene: TRBD2
j_gene: TRBJ2-5

CDR3aa: CASSLATGGNTIYF
CDR3nt: TGCGCCAGCAGCTTGGCCACAGGGGGAAACACCATATATTTT
abundance: few
v_gene: TRBV5-1
d_gene: -
j_gene: TRBJ1-3

CDR3aa: CASSSTQGEKLFF
CDR3nt: TGTGCCAGCAGCTCAACCCAGGGGGAAAAACTGTTTTTT
abundance: -
v_gene: TRBV5-5
d_gene: -
j_gene: TRBJ1-4

CDR3aa: CASSQEGVAQYF
CDR3nt: TGTGCCAGCAGCCAAGAAGGGGTTGCCCAGTACTTC
abundance: -
v_gene: TRBV14
d_gene: -
j_gene: TRBJ2-5

CDR3aa: CASNTQVRAEAFF
CDR3nt: TGTGCCAGCAATACACAGGTTCGGGCTGAAGCTTTCTTT
abundance: -
v_gene: TRBV28
d_gene: -
j_gene: TRBJ1-1

CDR3aa: CATAEGMGTGTVEQFF
CDR3nt: TGTGCCACAGCAGAGGGGATGGGGACAGGGACAGTTGAGCAGTTCTTC
abundance: -
v_gene: TRBV15
d_gene: TRBD1
j_gene: TRBJ2-1

CDR3aa: CASSLSSVSTDTQYF
CDR3nt: TGTGCCAGCAGCTTATCTAGTGTTAGCACAGATACGCAGTATTTT
abundance: -
v_gene: TRBV7-3
d_gene: -
j_gene: TRBJ2-3

CDR3aa: CASSLGARGNTEAFF
CDR3nt: TGCGCCAGCAGCTTGGGCGCACGCGGGAACACTGAAGCTTTCTTT
abundance: once
v_gene: TRBV5-1
d_gene: -
j_gene: TRBJ1-1

CDR3aa: CASSQTGDNSPLHF
CDR3nt: TGTGCCAGCTCACAGACAGGGGACAATTCACCCCTCCACTTT
abundance: -
v_gene: TRBV18
d_gene: TRBD1
j_gene: TRBJ1-6

CDR3aa: CASSVVSGGERNEQFF
CDR3nt: TGTGCCAGCAGCGTAGTCTCTGGGGGGGAAAGAAATGAGCAGTTCTTC
abundance: -
v_gene: TRBV9
d_gene: TRBD2
j_gene: TRBJ2-1

CDR3aa: CASSYMGRGETQYF
CDR3nt: TGTGCCAGCAGCTATATGGGGCGGGGGGAGACCCAGTACTTC
abundance: -
v_gene: TRBV7-2
d_gene: TRBD2
j_gene: TRBJ2-5

CDR3aa: CASSEAENRREKLFF
CDR3nt: TGTGCCAGCAGCGAGGCCGAGAACCGGCGTGAAAAACTGTTTTTT
abundance: -
v_gene: TRBV7-9
d_gene: -
j_gene: TRBJ1-4

CDR3aa: CASSSRDRGEKLFF
CDR3nt: TGTGCCAGCAGCTCACGAGACAGGGGTGAAAAACTGTTTTTT
abundance: -
v_gene: TRBV7-9
d_gene: TRBD1
j_gene: TRBJ1-4

CDR3aa: CASHGYTGGVYGYTF
CDR3nt: TGTGCCAGCCATGGGTATACAGGGGGCGTGTATGGCTACACCTTC
abundance: -
v_gene: TRBV19
d_gene: TRBD1
j_gene: TRBJ1-2

CDR3aa: CASGLAGRPDTQYF
CDR3nt: TGCGCCAGCGGACTAGCGGGGCGGCCAGATACGCAGTATTTT
abundance: -
v_gene: TRBV5-1
d_gene: TRBD2
j_gene: TRBJ2-3

CDR3aa: CASSSTGLPVHGYTF
CDR3nt: TGTGCCAGCAGTTCGACAGGGCTGCCCGTTCATGGCTACACCTTC
abundance: -
v_gene: TRBV28
d_gene: TRBD1
j_gene: TRBJ1-2

CDR3aa: CASSQGTGQYNQPQHF
CDR3nt: TGTGCCAGCAGCCAAGGCACAGGACAGTACAATCAGCCCCAGCATTTT
abundance: few
v_gene: TRBV4-2
d_gene: -
j_gene: TRBJ1-5

CDR3aa: CASGFAGADTQYF
CDR3nt: TGTGCTAGTGGTTTTGCGGGGGCAGATACGCAGTATTTT
abundance: few
v_gene: TRBV12-5
d_gene: TRBD2
j_gene: TRBJ2-3

CDR3aa: CASSHQGSPRGNEQFF
CDR3nt: TGTGCCAGCAGCCACCAGGGCTCCCCGCGTGGGAATGAGCAGTTCTTC
abundance: -
v_gene: TRBV14
d_gene: -
j_gene: TRBJ2-1

CDR3aa: CASSRQGKIYEQYF
CDR3nt: TGTGCCAGCAGTCGACAGGGAAAGATCTACGAGCAGTACTTC
abundance: -
v_gene: TRBV27
d_gene: TRBD1
j_gene: TRBJ2-7

CDR3aa: CASREDRNGYTF
CDR3nt: TGCGCCAGCAGGGAGGACAGAAATGGCTACACCTTC
abundance: -
v_gene: TRBV5-1
d_gene: -
j_gene: TRBJ1-2

CDR3aa: CASSEGPLRGNTGELFF
CDR3nt: TGTGCCAGCAGTGAGGGTCCCCTCAGGGGGAACACCGGGGAGCTGTTTTTT
abundance: -
v_gene: TRBV2
d_gene: -
j_gene: TRBJ2-2

CDR3aa: CASSGNKVNYGYTF
CDR3nt: TGTGCCAGTTCTGGTAACAAAGTAAACTATGGCTACACCTTC
abundance: -
v_gene: TRBV7-9
d_gene: -
j_gene: TRBJ1-2

CDR3aa: CASSYPGRGGTEAFF
CDR3nt: TGTGCCAGCAGTTACCCGGGGCGGGGGGGGACTGAAGCTTTCTTT
abundance: once
v_gene: TRBV6-5
d_gene: -
j_gene: TRBJ1-1

CDR3aa: CASGEQGGEAFF
CDR3nt: TGTGCTAGTGGAGAACAGGGGGGTGAAGCTTTCTTT
abundance: -
v_gene: TRBV12-5
d_gene: TRBD1
j_gene: TRBJ1-1

CDR3aa: CASSYSQGVDEQYF
CDR3nt: TGTGCCAGCAGTTATAGTCAGGGGGTGGACGAGCAGTACTTC
abundance: -
v_gene: TRBV14
d_gene: TRBD1
j_gene: TRBJ2-7

CDR3aa: CASRNPSGSGDNEQFF
CDR3nt: TGTGCCAGCAGGAACCCTAGCGGGAGTGGGGACAATGAGCAGTTCTTC
abundance: -
v_gene: TRBV11-1
d_gene: TRBD2
j_gene: TRBJ2-1

CDR3aa: CASSLDFGIGNEQFF
CDR3nt: TGCGCCAGCAGCTTGGATTTCGGGATAGGCAATGAGCAGTTCTTC
abundance: -
v_gene: TRBV5-1
d_gene: -
j_gene: TRBJ2-1

CDR3aa: CASSPLQGHTGELFF
CDR3nt: TGTGCCAGCAGCCCCCTCCAGGGGCACACCGGGGAGCTGTTTTTT
abundance: once
v_gene: TRBV27
d_gene: -
j_gene: TRBJ2-2

CDR3aa: CASSLRGTPNTGELFF
CDR3nt: TGCGCCAGCAGCTTGAGAGGAACCCCGAACACCGGGGAGCTGTTTTTT
abundance: -
v_gene: TRBV5-1
d_gene: -
j_gene: TRBJ2-2

CDR3aa: CASSRAGGRSGNTIYF
CDR3nt: TGTGCCAGCAGCCGGGCCGGGGGGCGGTCTGGAAACACCATATATTTT
abundance: -
v_gene: TRBV7-2
d_gene: -
j_gene: TRBJ1-3

CDR3aa: CSARTSGETQYF
CDR3nt: TGCAGCGCCCGGACTAGTGGGGAGACCCAGTACTTC
abundance: -
v_gene: TRBV29-1
d_gene: TRBD2
j_gene: TRBJ2-5

CDR3aa: CASSQSTTPMHNEQFF
CDR3nt: TGTGCCAGCAGCCAAAGTACTACCCCAATGCACAATGAGCAGTTCTTC
abundance: -
v_gene: TRBV16
d_gene: -
j_gene: TRBJ2-1